This entry lists 9 T cell receptor beta chains sequenced from one sample in a study of CD8+ T cells in alopecia areata. Investigators isolated RNA and reverse transcribed it into cDNA to act as the sequencing template. Using immunoSEQ multiplex PCR, the repertoire was profiled, and TCRdb retains in-frame clones only, with some absent. The data show some 120,000 clones, with about 59% seen just once and around 5.4% held by the top ten. Treatment described: oral pan-JAK inhibitor, 5-10 mg twice daily. Material: CD4+ T cells sorted from blood, obtained at week 4, from a patient treated with tofacitinib. These TCRs come from a human donor with alopecia areata.

The gene calls are TRBV27 and TRBJ2-3; TRBD2 matches 8 bases. V trimming: 5 bases; J trimming: 6 bases; junction bases outside the gene matches: 4. Per the germline V gene, CDR1 is MNHEY and CDR2 is SMNVEV (reference sequence). The CDR3 sequence is 13 residues long. In nucleotides, the CDR3 is TGTGCCAGCAGTGGCGGGAGGAGGGATACGCAGTATTTT. As protein: CASSGGRRDTQYF.

There are a few counts of this clone. The rearrangement joins TRBV29-1 to TRBJ2-1; TRBD1 matches 9 bases. V gave up 5 bases and J gave up 7 bases; unmatched junction bases: 9. This CDR3 is built from 14 residues. Germline V gene lookup returns CDR1 SQVTM and CDR2 ANQGSEA. The CDR3 loop reads CSVTDRGVMNEQFF. DNA of the CDR3: TGCAGCGTTACAGACAGGGGGGTTATGAATGAGCAGTTCTTC.

This clone came up once. The rearrangement joins TRBV2 to TRBJ2-4; 9 bases are shared with TRBD1. In germline, CDR1 is SNHLY, CDR2 FYNNEI. This CDR3 has 15 amino acids. J was trimmed by 2 bases and V by 6 bases; bases with no gene match: 5. The CDR3 DNA is TGTGCCAGCAGCCCGGGACAGGGTTCCAAAAACATTCAGTACTTC. Its protein product is CASSPGQGSKNIQYF.

The chain employs TRBV4-2 and TRBJ2-5; no firm D call. Trimming took off 6 bases at V and 5 bases at J, with 25 bases between the two ends. The germline V gene has CDR1 LGHNA and CDR2 YNFKEQ. The CDR3 is made up of 17 amino acids. CDR3 sequence reads: CASSPQVGKWVQETQYF. CDR3 coding DNA: TGTGCCAGCAGTCCTCAAGTAGGCAAATGGGTCCAGGAGACCCAGTACTTC.

V usage is TRBV7-2 and J usage is TRBJ2-1; D uncertain. This CDR3 has 12 residues. Trimming removed 0 bases from V and 10 bases from J, with 7 bases in between. The germline CDR1 and CDR2 sequences are SGHTA and FQGNSA. CDR3 sequence: CASSLANMEQFF. The DNA of the CDR3 is TGTGCCAGCAGCTTAGCGAACATGGAGCAGTTCTTC. Full variable domain (remainder filled in from reference TRBV7-2 and TRBJ2-1): GAGVSQSPSNKVTEKGKDVELRCDPISGHTALYWYRQSLGQGLEFLIYFQGNSAPDKSGLPSDRFSAERTGGSVSTLTIQRTQQEDSAVYLCASSLANMEQFFGPGTRLTVL.

The chain employs TRBV5-4 and TRBJ2-5, with 8 nucleotides matching TRBD1. CDR1 SGHNT and CDR2 YYREEE come from the germline V gene (reference sequence). V was clipped by 3 bases and J by 5 bases; unmatched bases: 9. This CDR3 spans 15 amino acids. The CDR3 reads CASSSGDRGWETQYF. The CDR3 DNA sequence: TGTGCCAGCAGCTCCGGAGACAGGGGTTGGGAGACCCAGTACTTC.

This rearrangement joins TRBV30 to TRBJ1-2; 7 nucleotides align to TRBD1. The V segment lost 0 bases and the J segment 2 bases; nucleotides outside the gene matches: 3. CDR1 is GTSNPN, CDR2 SVGIG, per germline (reference sequence). This CDR3 comprises 14 residues. CDR3 region: CAWSVNRGNYGYTF. The DNA of the CDR3 is TGTGCCTGGAGTGTGAACAGGGGAAACTATGGCTACACCTTC.

V is TRBV4-1 and J is TRBJ2-5; D is tentatively TRBD1 or TRBD2 (5 bases each). There are 16 residues in the CDR3. V was trimmed by 0 bases and J by 9 bases, leaving 20 bases between them. The germline V gene has CDR1 MGHRA and CDR2 YSYEKL. CDR3 DNA: TGCGCCAGCAGCCAAGACGAGGGGACCATGTTAAGGCCCCAGTACTTC. Protein product: CASSQDEGTMLRPQYF.

This chain joins TRBV29-1 and TRBJ2-5; 7 bases fit TRBD2. The CDR3 runs to 14 residues. Germline V CDR1 and CDR2: SQVTM, ANQGSEA. The V segment lost 6 bases and the J segment 1 base; nucleotides outside the gene matches: 8. The CDR3 here is CSVGGAGIQETQYF. CDR3 coding DNA: TGCAGCGTGGGGGGAGCGGGGATCCAAGAGACCCAGTACTTC.